This is a list of T cell receptor beta chains from one sample in a study of blood T cell repertoires in COVID-19. Assay: immunoSEQ multiplex PCR; the TCRdb copy retains only in-frame clones and omits some. This sample has tens of thousands of clones, with around four fifths found just once. Input material: peripheral blood. These receptors came from a woman aged 80 or over with acute or convalescent COVID-19. The CDR3 runs from the conserved cysteine through the conserved F or W. D genes are given only for firm matches.

TRBJ1-4 TRBV6-2/TRBV6-3 TRBD1 TGTGCCAGCAGCCGCCGTGGCCGGGACAGCGCAACTAATGAAAAACTGTTTTTT CASSRRGRDSATNEKLFF
TRBJ2-1 TRBV9 TRBD1 TGTGCCAGCAGCGGACCGACAGGGGACAATGAGCAGTTCTTC CASSGPTGDNEQFF
TRBJ1-3 TRBV6-6 TRBD1 TGTGCCAGCATATCAGGACAGGGGAGGAGTAACACCATATATTTT CASISGQGRSNTIYF
TRBJ1-1 TRBV11-2 . TGTGCCAGCAGCTTAGGTGTAAACACTGAAGCTTTCTTT CASSLGVNTEAFF
TRBJ1-2 TRBV30 TRBD1 TGTGCCTGGAGTGGCCCGACAGGGGACGGCTACACCTTC CAWSGPTGDGYTF
TRBJ2-1 TRBV2 TRBD1 TGTGCCAGCAGTGAACAGGGACAGGGCGTAGGGGAGCAGTTCTTC CASSEQGQGVGEQFF
TRBJ1-5 TRBV3-1/TRBV3-2 . TGTGCCAGCAGCCAGGGGGCGGGTGGCAATCAGCCCCAGCATTTT CASSQGAGGNQPQHF
TRBJ2-5 TRBV10-3 . TGTGCCATCAGTGAGTCGTTTGCAGGGAACCAAGAGACCCAGTACTTC CAISESFAGNQETQYF
TRBJ1-1 TRBV10-1 . TGCGCCAGCAGTGAGTCGACAGGGAACACTGAAGCTTTCTTT CASSESTGNTEAFF
TRBJ2-7 TRBV9 TRBD2 TGTGCCAGCAGTTCAGCGGGGCCTTCCTACGAGCAGTACTTC CASSSAGPSYEQYF
TRBJ2-5 TRBV5-1 . TGCGCCAGCAGCCCACGGACAGGAGGGAAAGAGACCCAGTACTTC CASSPRTGGKETQYF
TRBJ1-1 TRBV12-3/TRBV12-4 TRBD1 TGTGCCAGCAGAGCGACAGGGTTACCTTTCTTT CASRATGLPFF
TRBJ2-5 TRBV6-2/TRBV6-3 TRBD2 TGTGCCAGCAGCCACCCCGTCTCTAGCGGGAATCCTAATCAGTACTTC CASSHPVSSGNPNQYF
TRBJ1-5 TRBV2 . TGTGCCAGCAGTGAGGGAGGGCTTAGCAATCAGCCCCAGCATTTT CASSEGGLSNQPQHF
TRBJ2-1 TRBV19 TRBD1 TGTGCCAGTAGTCCCTGGGACAGGCCCAATGAGCAGTTCTTC CASSPWDRPNEQFF
TRBJ2-7 TRBV30 . TGTGCCTGGGGGGTGGCTGGCGAGCAGTACTTC CAWGVAGEQYF
TRBJ1-5 TRBV7-9 . TGTGCCAGCAGCCGGGCAGGGGGCAATCAGCCCCAGCATTTT CASSRAGGNQPQHF
TRBJ1-5 TRBV18 TRBD1 TGTGCCAGCTCACCGGACAGGACCCATCAGCCCCAGCATTTT CASSPDRTHQPQHF
TRBJ1-1 TRBV18 TRBD1 TGTGCCAGCTCACCATTGGGGACAGCCATGAACACTGAAGCTTTCTTT CASSPLGTAMNTEAFF
TRBJ2-1 TRBV21-1 . TGTGCCAGCAGCAAAGTTCCAGGGAACGATGAGCAGTTCTTC CASSKVPGNDEQFF
TRBJ2-1 TRBV27 TRBD2 TGTGCCAGCCCCCCAGCGGGGGGTCCAGGAGAGCAGTTCTTC CASPPAGGPGEQFF